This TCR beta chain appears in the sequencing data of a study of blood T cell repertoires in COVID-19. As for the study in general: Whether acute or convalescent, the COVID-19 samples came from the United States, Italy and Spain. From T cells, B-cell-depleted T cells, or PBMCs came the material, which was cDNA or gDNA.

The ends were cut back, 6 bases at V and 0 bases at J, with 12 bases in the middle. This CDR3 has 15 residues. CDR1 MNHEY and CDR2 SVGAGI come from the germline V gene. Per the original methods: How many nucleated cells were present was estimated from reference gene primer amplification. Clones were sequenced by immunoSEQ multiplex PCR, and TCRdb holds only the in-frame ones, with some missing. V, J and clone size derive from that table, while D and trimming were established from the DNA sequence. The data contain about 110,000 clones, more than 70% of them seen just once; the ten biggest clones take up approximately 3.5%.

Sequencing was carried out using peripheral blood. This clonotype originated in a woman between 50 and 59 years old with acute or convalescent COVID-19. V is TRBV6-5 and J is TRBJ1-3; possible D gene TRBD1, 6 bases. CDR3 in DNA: TGTGCCAGCAGCCTACAGGGCCACTCTGGAAACACCATATATTTT. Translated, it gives CASSLQGHSGNTIYF.